The present TCR beta chain was sequenced within a study of blood T cell repertoires in COVID-19. Study summary: COVID-19 samples from acute and convalescent phases originated in the United States, Italy and Spain. Sample material is recorded as cDNA or gDNA derived from T cells, B-cell-depleted T cells, or PBMCs.

The Seattle patients joined while their infection was active and were tracked longitudinally afterward. This table comes from immunoSEQ multiplex PCR, and its TCRdb copy is limited to in-frame clones, with some not included. The sample has hundreds of thousands of clones, 65% to 90% seen once. The CDR3 has 15 amino acids. Trimming removed 6 bases at V and 2 bases at J, with 14 bases between. Germline lookup yields CDR1 KGHSH and CDR2 LQKENI. The sequence was obtained from a woman aged 60-75 years with COVID-19, enrolled during active disease. What was sequenced was peripheral blood. The V call is TRBV18, the J call TRBJ1-3; D not resolved. CDR3 DNA sequence: TGTGCCAGCTCTCCTGAGGGTACGGCTGGAAACACCATATATTTT. It specifies CASSPEGTAGNTIYF.